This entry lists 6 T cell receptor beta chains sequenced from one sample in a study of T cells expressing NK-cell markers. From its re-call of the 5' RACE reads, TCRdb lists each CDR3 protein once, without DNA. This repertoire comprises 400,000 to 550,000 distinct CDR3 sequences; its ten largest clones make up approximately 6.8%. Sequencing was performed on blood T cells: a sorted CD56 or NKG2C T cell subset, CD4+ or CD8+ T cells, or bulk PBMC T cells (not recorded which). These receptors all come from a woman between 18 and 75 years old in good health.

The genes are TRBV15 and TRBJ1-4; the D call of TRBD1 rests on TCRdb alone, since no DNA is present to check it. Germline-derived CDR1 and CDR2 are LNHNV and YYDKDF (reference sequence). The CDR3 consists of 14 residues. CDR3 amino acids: CATSSDRNNEKLFF.

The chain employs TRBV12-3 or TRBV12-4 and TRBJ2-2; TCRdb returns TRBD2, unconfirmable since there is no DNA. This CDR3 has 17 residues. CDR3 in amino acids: CASSPSPGNTNTGELFF.

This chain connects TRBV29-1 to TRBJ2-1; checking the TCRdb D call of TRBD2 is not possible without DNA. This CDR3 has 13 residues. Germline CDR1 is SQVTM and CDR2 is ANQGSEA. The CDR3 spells CSAKPTSGNEQFF.

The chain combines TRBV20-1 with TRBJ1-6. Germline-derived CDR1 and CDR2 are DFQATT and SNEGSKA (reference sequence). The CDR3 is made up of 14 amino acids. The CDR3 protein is CSASPRVDNSPLHF.

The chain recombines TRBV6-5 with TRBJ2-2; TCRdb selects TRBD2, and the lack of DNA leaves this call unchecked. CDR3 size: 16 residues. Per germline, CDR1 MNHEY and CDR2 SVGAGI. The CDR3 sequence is CASSYFLADGTGELFF.

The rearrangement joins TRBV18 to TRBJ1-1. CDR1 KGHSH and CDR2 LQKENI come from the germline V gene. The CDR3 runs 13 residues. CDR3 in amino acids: CASSGPVNTEAFF. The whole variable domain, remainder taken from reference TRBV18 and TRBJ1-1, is NAGVMQNPRHLVRRRGQEARLRCSPMKGHSHVYWYRQLPEEGLKFMVYLQKENIIDESGMPKERFSAEFPKEGPSILRIQQVVRGDSAAYFCASSGPVNTEAFFGQGTRLTVV.